This T cell receptor (beta chain) was obtained from a study of OX40 agonist ivuxolimab in advanced cancers. Overall study: Hepatocellular carcinoma, melanoma, renal cell or head and neck cancer occurred in dose-escalation patients. Whole-study results and caveats: Dose levels from 0.1 to 3.0 mg/kg saw CD4+ and CD8+ blood T cells expand clonally by week 6.

About this clone itself: Its cognate antigen is unknown.

Germline CDR1 SGHRS, CDR2 YFSETQ. V dropped 6 bases and J dropped 0; count of bases not matched to a gene: 3. The CDR3 consists of 15 residues. Using immunoSEQ multiplex PCR, the repertoire was profiled, and TCRdb retains in-frame clones only, with some absent. The table has roughly 56,000 clones, 80% to 90% seen once. This chain uses TRBV5-1 with TRBJ2-1; 10 bases map to TRBD2. Sequenced here: CD4+ or CD8+ T cells sorted from blood, sampled in a trial of the OX40 agonist ivuxolimab. This receptor was obtained from an adult with an advanced solid tumor such as melanoma, head and neck, liver or kidney cancer. CDR3 sequence (DNA): TGCGCCAGCACTCCTAGCGGGAGCTCCTACAATGAGCAGTTCTTC. This codes for CASTPSGSSYNEQFF.